Described below is a single T cell receptor beta chain sequence and its context. Investigators took about 9.4 milliliters of peripheral blood from every donor. Together with a sample-barcoded 5' primer, a J-beta primer mix was included in a second PCR lasting about 7 to 12 cycles. Tags on each cDNA molecule came from a template-switch adaptor with 12 random nucleotides. Each CDR3 protein gets one entry after TCRdb re-called the 5' RACE reads with MiXCR. The sample records hundreds of thousands of distinct CDR3 sequences, around a quarter being singletons. The data were obtained in a study of blood T cells in healthy people across ages. CDR3 length: 12 residues. Germline V gene lookup returns CDR1 KGHDR and CDR2 SFDVKD. Deletions cut 6 bases from V and 6 bases from J, with 8 bases between. This sample also belongs to another study, concerning T cells of mothers and their children. That report notes: Second-PCR primer M1S introduced sample barcodes and 2-4 random nucleotides.

The sequence came from a boy between 10 and 17 years old in good health. The specimen was blood. The genes are TRBV24-1 and TRBJ2-1; D could derive from TRBD1 or TRBD2 (5 bases each). CDR3 sequence: CATSPGTNEQFF. The CDR3 nucleotides read TGTGCCACCAGTCCCGGGACCAATGAGCAGTTCTTC.